The rows below give T cell receptor beta chains drawn from one sample of a study of graft-versus-host responses after intestinal transplantation. The repertoire was sequenced with immunoSEQ multiplex PCR; TCRdb's copy has only in-frame clones and lacks some. The sample contains around 25,000 clones, 82% of which appear only once. These TCRs are of unknown antigen specificity. Sequenced material: unstimulated CD4+ T cells sorted from spleen or lymph node cells, taken before intestinal transplant. These receptors were taken from a human donor who received an intestinal transplant. The CDR3 runs from the conserved cysteine through the conserved F or W. The D gene is left open where the match is weak. Some rows have no size entry. The others give once, few or many, or a class for an expanded clone.

TRBV11-2	.	.	TRBJ1-1	TGTGCCAGCAGCTTAGACAGTCCAGCTGCTTTCTTT	CASSLDSPAAFF
TRBV10-2	.	TRBD2	TRBJ2-5	TGCGCCAGCAGAGGGACTAGCGGGGCCCAAGAGACCCAGTACTTC	CASRGTSGAQETQYF
TRBV19	.	TRBD1	TRBJ1-5	TGTGCCAGTAGTATAGACAGGGGGCCCGATCAGCCCCAGCATTTT	CASSIDRGPDQPQHF
TRBV21-1	.	.	TRBJ2-5	TGTGCCAGCCGTCGGGGTTTGGTACAAGAGACCCAGTACTTC	CASRRGLVQETQYF
TRBV9	once	.	TRBJ1-3	TGTGCCAGCAGCGTAGGACAGGGAAACACCATATATTTT	CASSVGQGNTIYF
TRBV13	few	.	TRBJ1-4	TGTGCCAGCAGCTCCAGGGGTAGGGGTAATGAAAAACTGTTTTTT	CASSSRGRGNEKLFF
TRBV6-6	.	.	TRBJ2-1	TGTGCCAGCAGCCAAACAGGGTTGGCCTACAATGAGCAGTTCTTC	CASSQTGLAYNEQFF
TRBV2	.	.	TRBJ2-5	TGTGCCAGCAGTGGGGGCGGTAAAGAGACCCAGTACTTC	CASSGGGKETQYF
TRBV5-1	.	.	TRBJ2-2	TGCGCCAGCAGCTTCACGGGGGCCACCGGGGAGCTGTTTTTT	CASSFTGATGELFF
TRBV9	.	TRBD1	TRBJ2-7	TGTGCCAGCAGCGTAGGACAGGGAGCCTACGAGCAGTACTTC	CASSVGQGAYEQYF
TRBV6-6	few	.	TRBJ1-5	TGTGCCAGCAGTTACTCGGGGGCGCATCAGCCCCAGCATTTT	CASSYSGAHQPQHF
TRBV5-1	.	.	TRBJ2-7	TGCGCCAGCAGCTTGGAGTTCTCCTCCTACGAGCAGTACTTC	CASSLEFSSYEQYF
TRBV5-5	.	TRBD2	TRBJ2-5	TGTGCCAGCAGCCCGGGACTAGCGGGGGCCCCATTCCAAGAGACCCAGTACTTC	CASSPGLAGAPFQETQYF
TRBV11-2	.	.	TRBJ1-4	TGTGCCAGCAGCTTACTTGGACAGACAACTAATGAAAAACTGTTTTTT	CASSLLGQTTNEKLFF
TRBV7-2	.	TRBD1	TRBJ2-2	TGTGCCAGCAGCTTACCGCCCGGACAGGGAGGTGGGGAGCTGTTTTTT	CASSLPPGQGGGELFF
TRBV27	few	TRBD2	TRBJ2-7	TGTGCCAGCAGTTTAGTAGCGGGAGGACCCTACGAGCAGTACTTC	CASSLVAGGPYEQYF
TRBV5-1	.	.	TRBJ2-5	TGCGCCAGCAGCTTGGCCACGGGAGAGACCCAGTACTTC	CASSLATGETQYF
TRBV7-7	.	TRBD1	TRBJ2-5	TGTGCCAGCAGCCCCAACAGGGGCCAAGAGACCCAGTACTTC	CASSPNRGQETQYF
TRBV7-2	.	.	TRBJ2-7	TGTGCCAGCAGCTTAACGTGGAGCTCCTACGAGCAGTACTTC	CASSLTWSSYEQYF
TRBV5-1	.	TRBD1	TRBJ1-6	TGCGCCAGCAGCTCGACAGGGCACTCTAGAAATTCACCCCTCCACTTT	CASSSTGHSRNSPLHF
TRBV28	.	TRBD1	TRBJ1-2	TGTGCCAGCCAGGGGGCGCGGGGCTACACCTTC	CASQGARGYTF
TRBV5-1	.	.	TRBJ2-3	TGCGCCAGCAGCTTGGGGGTTACGCAGTATTTT	CASSLGVTQYF
TRBV6-1	once	TRBD2	TRBJ2-7	TGTGCCAGCAGTGCCTTAGCGGGAGTCGTGCGGGAGCAGTACTTC	CASSALAGVVREQYF
TRBV5-1	.	TRBD1	TRBJ2-2	TGCGCCAGCAGCCCCCGGGACAGGGGCAACACCGGGGAGCTGTTTTTT	CASSPRDRGNTGELFF
TRBV2	.	.	TRBJ2-7	TGTGCCAGCACGAGGAGGAGCAACTACGAGCAGTACTTC	CASTRRSNYEQYF
TRBV6-1	few	.	TRBJ1-6	TGTGCCAGCAGTGAAAAGGCAGGTCTTAATTCACCCCTCCACTTT	CASSEKAGLNSPLHF
TRBV6-9	.	.	TRBJ1-3	TGTGGGGAAGGTCTTGGAAACACCATATATTTT	CGEGLGNTIYF
TRBV28	.	TRBD2	TRBJ2-3	TGTGCCAGCAGTTTAGAGCGGGGGTACACAGATACGCAGTATTTT	CASSLERGYTDTQYF
TRBV6-1	.	.	TRBJ1-4	TGTGCCAGCAGTGAGTTGGAAAAACTGTTTTTT	CASSELEKLFF
TRBV15	.	.	TRBJ1-6	TGTGCCACCAGCAGAGATTCGGGGTCGAGCTCCTATAATTCACCCCTCCACTTT	CATSRDSGSSSYNSPLHF
TRBV5-1	.	TRBD2	TRBJ2-2	TGCGCCAGCAGCCGGGGACTAGCGGGGGTGACATACACCGGGGAGCTGTTTTTT	CASSRGLAGVTYTGELFF
TRBV5-5	.	.	TRBJ2-3	TGTGCCAGCAGCTCATCCCGGGATGTATTTGATACGCAGTATTTT	CASSSSRDVFDTQYF
TRBV19	once	.	TRBJ1-1	TGTGCCAGTAGTACCCCCCTAAGTGACGCCTTCTTT	CASSTPLSDAFF
TRBV6-5	once	.	TRBJ1-6	TGTGCCAGCAGTTTAGGGGGGGTGTGGAATTCACCCCTCCACTTT	CASSLGGVWNSPLHF
TRBV6-1	.	TRBD2	TRBJ2-5	TGTGCCAGCAGTGAAAAGCGGGGGGTTACCCAAGAGACCCAGTACTTC	CASSEKRGVTQETQYF
TRBV19	.	.	TRBJ1-1	TGTGCCAGTAGTGTCTCACAGGGCACCACTGAAGCTTTCTTT	CASSVSQGTTEAFF
TRBV7-2	.	TRBD2	TRBJ2-5	TGTGCCAGCAGCTTAGCGTATGGTAGCGGGAGAGAGACCCAGTACTTC	CASSLAYGSGRETQYF
TRBV11-2	.	.	TRBJ2-7	TGTGCCAGCAGCCGTGACGGTCCCTACGAGCAGTACTTC	CASSRDGPYEQYF
TRBV5-8	.	.	TRBJ1-5	TGTGCCAGCAGCTTGTCAGGGTTTAGAAACAATCAGCCCCAGCATTTT	CASSLSGFRNNQPQHF
TRBV28	.	.	TRBJ1-1	TGTGCCAGCAGTTGGGTGGGTGCCGGAAACACTGAAGCTTTCTTT	CASSWVGAGNTEAFF
TRBV19	few	TRBD1	TRBJ1-2	TGTGCCAGTACTATCTCGGGACAGGGGGCGCGGAACTATGGCTACACCTTC	CASTISGQGARNYGYTF
TRBV7-6	.	.	TRBJ2-3	TGTGCCAGCACAGCGGCACCCGGGAGCACAGATACGCAGTATTTT	CASTAAPGSTDTQYF
TRBV7-2	few	TRBD2	TRBJ2-5	TGTGCCAGCAGCGGCAGCGGGGGAGGGGAGACCCAGTACTTC	CASSGSGGGETQYF
TRBV5-1	.	.	TRBJ2-4	TGCGCCTCACAGACCGGGGAGAAGATAGACATTCAGTACTTC	CASQTGEKIDIQYF
TRBV5-1	few	.	TRBJ2-1	TGCGCCAGCAGCTTGTTGGGCCCCGGCTCCAATGAGCAGTTCTTC	CASSLLGPGSNEQFF
TRBV20-1	.	.	TRBJ2-5	TGCAGTGCTAGATGGAGAGAGACCCAGTACTTC	CSARWRETQYF
TRBV25-1	.	.	TRBJ2-1	TGTGCCAGCAGTGAGCCAGCCCCCCCTTCCAATGAGCAGTTCTTC	CASSEPAPPSNEQFF
TRBV5-6	.	.	TRBJ2-7	TGTGCCAGCAGCTATAGCTCTTCCTACGAGCAGTACTTC	CASSYSSSYEQYF
TRBV5-6	.	TRBD1	TRBJ2-7	TGTGCCAGCAGCTCTAACTACAGGGGGGAGACTTACGAGCAGTACTTC	CASSSNYRGETYEQYF
TRBV7-9	few	TRBD2	TRBJ2-7	TGTGCCAGCAGCCCAGGACTAGCGGGAGGGCGCGGGGAGCAGTACTTC	CASSPGLAGGRGEQYF
TRBV7-9	.	TRBD1	TRBJ1-5	TGTGCCAGCAGCCCCGGGACAGGGCATAGCAATCAGCCCCAGCATTTT	CASSPGTGHSNQPQHF
TRBV2	once	TRBD2	TRBJ2-5	TGTGCCAGCAGTTATAGCGGGAGCGAGACCCAGTACTTC	CASSYSGSETQYF
TRBV23-1	.	TRBD1	TRBJ1-4	TGCGCCAGCAGTCAACAAGGGGGCGGTGAAAAACTGTTTTTT	CASSQQGGGEKLFF